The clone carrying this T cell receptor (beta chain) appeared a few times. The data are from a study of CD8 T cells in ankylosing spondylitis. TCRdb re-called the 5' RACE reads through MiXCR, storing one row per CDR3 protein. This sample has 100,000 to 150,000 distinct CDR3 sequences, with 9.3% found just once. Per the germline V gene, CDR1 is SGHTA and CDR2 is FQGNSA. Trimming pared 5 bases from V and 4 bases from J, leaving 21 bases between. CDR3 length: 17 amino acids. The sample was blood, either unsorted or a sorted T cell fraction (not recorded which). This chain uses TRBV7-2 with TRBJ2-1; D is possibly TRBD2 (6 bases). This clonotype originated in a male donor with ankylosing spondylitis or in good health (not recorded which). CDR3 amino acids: CASSLRRGRGFYNEQFF. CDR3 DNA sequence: TGTGCCAGCAGCCTCCGGCGGGGTAGGGGTTTTTACAATGAGCAGTTCTTC. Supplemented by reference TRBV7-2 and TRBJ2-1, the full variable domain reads GAGVSQSPSNKVTEKGKDVELRCDPISGHTALYWYRQSLGQGLEFLIYFQGNSAPDKSGLPSDRFSAERTGGSVSTLTIQRTQQEDSAVYLCASSLRRGRGFYNEQFFGPGTRLTVL.